The clone carrying this TCR beta chain was seen at least ten times. Its antigen remains unidentified. The CDR3 spans 11 residues. Trimming removed 7 bases at V and 2 bases at J, with 6 bases between. This record comes from a study of Graves' ophthalmopathy and Graves' hyperthyroidism. Regarding the study as a whole: Discrimination between ophthalmopathy and stable hyperthyroidism by a 13-signature model showed roughly 88% sensitivity and about 80% specificity.

The authors defined stable hyperthyroidism as no ophthalmopathy within 18 months of follow-up. Orbital computed tomography, together with clinical symptoms, serum thyroxine, TRAb and thyroid ultrasound, was used for diagnosis. The study amplified TCR beta CDR3 regions using RNA transcripts. First-round RT-PCR relied on HTBI primers, and a second-round multiplex PCR came next. TCRdb itself ran the multiplex PCR reads through MiXCR, one entry per CDR3 protein. The sample yields fewer than 650,000 distinct CDR3 sequences, approximately 22% seen once. Sequencing was done on a sample of peripheral blood. The chain employs TRBV12-3 or TRBV12-4 and TRBJ2-7, with D tentatively TRBD1 (5 bases). This receptor was identified in a woman in her late teens or twenties with stable Graves' hyperthyroidism. Some clones in this sample may be carry-over from other donors' samples. The CDR3 sequence: CASKGTYEQYF. DNA for the CDR3: TGTGCCAGCAAGGGGACCTACGAGCAGTACTTC.